What follows are 18 T cell receptor beta chains derived from one specimen sequenced in a study of control samples from healthy donors and cancer patients. Profiling relied on immunoSEQ multiplex PCR, and the TCRdb table lists in-frame clones only, not all of them. The sample includes around 80,000 clones, roughly 84% of them seen just once. Material for sequencing was blood. The source is a woman aged 45-59 years in good health.

The sample holds one count of this clone. The rearrangement uses TRBV5-5 and TRBJ2-3, with 8 bases fitting TRBD2. Germline CDR1 is SGHKS and CDR2 is YYEKEE (reference sequence). The CDR3 is made up of 16 amino acids. Trimming took 1 base from V and 5 from J; bases not matched to a gene: 9. As DNA, the CDR3 is TGTGCCAGCAGCTTGTGGGCGGGGGGTAGGGAAGATACGCAGTATTTT. Its protein is CASSLWAGGREDTQYF.

The rearrangement links TRBV19 to TRBJ2-4; D not resolved. CDR3 size: 18 residues. V was cut by 2 bases and J by 3 bases, with 20 bases left in between. Germline V gives CDR1 LNHDA, CDR2 SQIVND (reference sequence). CDR3 nucleotide sequence: TGTGCCAGTAGTATAAGGGCTGGAACCATGGTTGACAAAAACATTCAGTACTTC. It translates to CASSIRAGTMVDKNIQYF.

The V gene is TRBV18, the J gene TRBJ1-5; tentatively, D is TRBD1 (6 bases). CDR1 and CDR2 (germline): KGHSH, LQKENI. CDR3 size: 14 residues. Trimming left V 5 bases short and J 4 bases short, with 12 bases between. The CDR3 sequence is CASSEGGGNQPQHF. CDR3 sequence (DNA): TGTGCCAGCTCAGAAGGGGGAGGGAATCAGCCCCAGCATTTT.

The gene calls are TRBV2 and TRBJ1-4; D ambiguous. The CDR3 runs to 16 residues. In germline, CDR1 is SNHLY, CDR2 FYNNEI. Trimming took 7 bases from V and 0 from J, leaving 15 bases between them. The CDR3 protein is CASTKGQTATNEKLFF. The CDR3, as DNA: TGTGCCAGCACCAAGGGTCAGACTGCAACTAATGAAAAACTGTTTTTT.

V usage is TRBV6-5 and J usage is TRBJ1-1; D is possibly TRBD1 (5 bases). This CDR3 is built from 13 residues. CDR1 is MNHEY, CDR2 SVGAGI, per germline. V was pared by 8 bases and J by 6 bases, with 16 bases between. The CDR3 coding sequence is TGTGCCAGCCGAGGTTCGGGGGACGCTGAAGCTTTCTTT. It translates to CASRGSGDAEAFF.

The chain uses TRBV4-2 and TRBJ2-1; a possible D gene is TRBD2 (7 bases). Germline values: CDR1 LGHNA, CDR2 YNFKEQ. The CDR3 loop spans 15 amino acids. V was shortened by 0 bases and J by 5 bases, with 11 bases between the two germline ends. DNA of the CDR3: TGTGCCAGCAGCCAAGAGGGGAGGGGGGACAATGAGCAGTTCTTC. It encodes CASSQEGRGDNEQFF.

This chain connects TRBV6-1 to TRBJ1-5; D remains ambiguous. This CDR3 has 13 residues. Germline CDR1 reads MNHNS; CDR2 reads SASEGT. Trimming left V 3 bases short and J 1 base short, with 4 bases between. DNA for the CDR3: TGTGCCAGCAGTGAGAGGAGCAATCAGCCCCAGCATTTT. The encoded protein is CASSERSNQPQHF.

This chain links TRBV12-3 or TRBV12-4 with TRBJ1-3, with a tentative D call TRBD1 (5 bases). This CDR3 comprises 13 residues. V lost 7 bases and J lost 16, with 23 bases in between. This CDR3 is CASIRTPGPKMYF. The CDR3 DNA is TGTGCCAGCATTAGGACCCCGGGACCGAAAATGTATTTT.

In the case of this clone: The DNA is omitted, as the CDR3 cannot be located on it reliably, and the CDR3 follows TCRdb's listing. The chain combines TRBV12-1 with TRBJ2-1; TRBD1, the table's D call, lacks a check against the DNA. TRBV12-1 is a listed pseudogene. The CDR3 adds up to 17 amino acids, both ends counted. The CDR3: CASSFASLVGQGNEQFF.

The chain recombines TRBV5-1 with TRBJ2-1; D ambiguous. In germline, CDR1 is SGHRS, CDR2 YFSETQ. This CDR3 has 15 amino acids. V gave up 0 bases and J gave up 2 bases, with 9 bases separating them. CDR3 coding DNA: TGCGCCAGCAGCTTGGGACTGGGAACCTACAATGAGCAGTTCTTC. Its protein product is CASSLGLGTYNEQFF.

The chain uses TRBV24-1 and TRBJ2-1, with 13 nucleotides matching TRBD2. Germline trimming cut 8 bases from V and 7 bases from J; bases unmatched to any gene: 1. Per the germline V gene, CDR1 is KGHDR and CDR2 is SFDVKD. This CDR3 contains 13 residues. The CDR3 coding sequence is TGTGCCACCAAGGGACTAGCGGGGAATGAGCAGTTCTTC. Its translation is CATKGLAGNEQFF.

The chain combines TRBV2 with TRBJ2-7; D possibly corresponds to TRBD1 (5 bases). Trimming pared 5 bases from V and 4 bases from J, leaving 6 bases between. The CDR3 extends over 11 amino acids. Germline V gene sequence: CDR1 SNHLY, CDR2 FYNNEI. The CDR3, as DNA: TGTGCCAGCAGTAGGGGTTACGAGCAGTACTTC. It encodes CASSRGYEQYF.

Notes on this clone: One end of the junction is discordant with germline, which a read error may explain. This rearrangement joins TRBV3-1 (or the pseudogene TRBV3-2) to TRBJ1-3; D ambiguous. This CDR3 comprises 13 residues. Looked up from germline, CDR1 is LGHDT and CDR2 is YNNKEL (reference sequence). CDR3 sequence: CASNQLAGNTIYF. The CDR3 coding sequence is TGTGCCAGCAACCAATTAGCTGGAAACACCATATATTTT.

V and J are TRBV5-6 and TRBJ2-7, with D possibly TRBD1 on 6 matching bases. The germline V gene encodes CDR1 SGHDT and CDR2 YYEEEE. Trimming left V 4 bases short and J 5 bases short, with 10 bases between. The CDR3 sequence is 12 residues long. CDR3 sequence reads: CASSPTGHEQYF. As DNA, the CDR3 is TGTGCCAGCAGCCCTACAGGGCACGAGCAGTACTTC.

This chain links TRBV4-1 with TRBJ2-7; the D is unclear. The CDR3 runs to 13 residues. Germline assignment: CDR1 MGHRA and CDR2 YSYEKL. V lost 1 base to trimming and J lost 3 bases, with 7 bases between them. DNA for the CDR3: TGCGCCAGCAGCCAAGGGTACAACTACGAGCAGTACTTC. Translation: CASSQGYNYEQYF.

The V and J genes are TRBV5-6 and TRBJ1-5; D is possibly TRBD1 (6 bases). CDR1 and CDR2 (germline): SGHDT, YYEEEE. The CDR3 sequence is 13 residues long. Trimming took 4 bases from V and 3 from J, leaving 8 bases between them. The CDR3 nucleotides read TGTGCCAGCAGCCGGACAGCCAATCAGCCCCAGCATTTT. It codes for CASSRTANQPQHF.

The chain uses TRBV3-1 (or the pseudogene TRBV3-2) and TRBJ1-5, with D possibly being TRBD1 (5 bases). This CDR3 contains 15 residues. V was cut by 4 bases and J by 1 base, with 11 bases left in between. Germline V CDR1 and CDR2: LGHDT, YNNKEL (reference sequence). DNA for the CDR3: TGTGCCAGCAGCCTTGGGGCTGGAAGCAATCAGCCCCAGCATTTT. As protein: CASSLGAGSNQPQHF.

The chain links TRBV6-5 to TRBJ1-6; unclear D gene. Germline V lookup: CDR1 MNHEY, CDR2 SVGAGI. V gave up 6 bases and J gave up 9 bases, with 12 bases separating them. The CDR3 runs to 13 residues. The CDR3 here is CASRRSLGSPLHF. The CDR3 DNA reads as TGTGCCAGCAGGCGGTCTCTTGGTTCACCCCTCCACTTT.